The text below deals with one T cell receptor beta chain. The antigen this receptor binds is unknown. No base-level quality is on record; no much larger clone is a single base apart. The data were obtained in a study of cytomegalovirus exposure and HLA in healthy donors (dated by TCRdb to about 2017). Study-wide context: According to an earlier analysis of 587 of the donors, some 180 million T cells yielded over 100 million unique TCR beta sequences and 276 Gb of sequence data. The study combined high-throughput TCR immunosequencing, statistical association of individual TCRs with disease status, and machine learning to predict cytomegalovirus infection status. In an earlier analysis of 500 to 650 of the donors, high-throughput TCR beta sequencing was used to judge whether each TCR beta V gene segment behaved as functional or pseudogenic. Every discovery cohort repertoire had been produced on one sequencing platform. The study was designed to test whether signatures of past pathogen exposure could be identified by cataloging public T cell receptors. In addition to the first cohort of roughly 700 subjects, a separate validation cohort of 120 different subjects was used. Donor age, sex, ethnicity and CMV serostatus were compiled alongside the repertoire data. Rather than drawing on any new phenotypic data, the later analysis identified candidate immune exposures from TCR beta sequences and the way those sequences occurred across donors. About 300 gigabases of sequencing data and 70 million to 100 million unique TCR sequences made up an early release that covered fewer than 650 HLA-typed donors. Genome-wide SNP genotypes for about three fifths of the roughly 700 donors were used in a later genetic analysis, which treated that subset as a discovery cohort. To study patterns of TCR occurrence, a later analysis re-analyzed previously published TCR beta repertoires from several hundred donors and added high-resolution HLA genotyping. Roughly five DR-DQ haplotypes were handled as single units for association and clustering because linkage in the cohort was strong. Both class I and class II loci were covered by HLA typing, at four-digit resolution. Among a few hundred genotyped donors of the cohort, an average of around 240,000 unique TCR beta nucleotide sequences were sequenced per donor, 15% to 20% of them non-productive. Of the approximately 400 genotyped donors, over 70% fell in the genetic ancestry cluster associated with self-reported Caucasian donors. The study profiled the T cell repertoires of 500 to 800 subjects by immunosequencing and related them to cytomegalovirus serostatus. The number of donors typed differed by locus, with about 629-630 for A, B, C, DRB1 and DQB1, roughly 520 for DQA1, about 610 for DPA1, and around 460 for DPB1. Results and caveats for the whole study, not just this receptor: In a later analysis, HLA-associated TCR beta chains showed more clonal expansion and lower generation probabilities than non-associated chains that were equally common. Because some donors lacked HLA typing at each locus, the association tests relied only on the typed subset. The earlier analysis of approximately 540 of the donors excluded approximately 15 rarely observed V segments, including chromosome 9 orphons, because counts were too low. An earlier analysis of 450 to 750 of the donors showed that most TCR beta V segments appeared in productive rearrangements either about 87% or about 30% of the time, which broadly matched IMGT annotations. Three of the identified cytomegalovirus-associated TCR beta chains were confirmed in vitro to be specific for cytomegalovirus antigens. The study gave a list of about 150 TCR beta chains associated with cytomegalovirus. The authors suggested that the approach could potentially be extended to other disease states and immunological phenotypes. A later genetic analysis associated a missense DCLRE1C variant with V-gene and J-gene trimming of TCR beta chains, and an independent cohort replicated the association. The classifier was reported to diagnose cytomegalovirus status with high specificity and sensitivity in both the original cohort and the validation cohort. A later analysis reported that several top co-occurrence clusters appeared linked to parvovirus B19, influenza, CMV and Epstein-Barr virus. The only immune exposure information available for the cohort was CMV serostatus. Most TCR sequences were observed very rarely across donors, whereas some public TCRs were present in many individuals. According to a later genetic analysis, donors in an Asian-associated ancestry cluster had fewer N-insertions in productive TCRs than the roughly 670-donor mean. Correlated functional status among segregating V segments might be attributable to linkage disequilibrium, but an unknown experimental factor could not be ruled out. A further reported finding was that TCR beta sequences accurately predicted the HLA-A and HLA-B alleles for most subjects in the first cohort. The sequencing pipeline was judged likely to have produced a cluster of highly shared sequence variants as a technical artifact. Because the 87-base-pair reads could not distinguish some IMGT-functional V segments, including TRBV6-2 and TRBV6-3, those segments were excluded. In a later analysis, 15,000 to 20,000 TCR beta sequences were associated with specific HLA alleles at a false discovery rate of 0.05. Most CMV-associated TCR beta chains appeared to be HLA-restricted in a later analysis, and the HLA associations seemed to be driven largely by CMV exposure. In this cohort, only TCR beta chains were sequenced, and detectable features were limited by the absence of alpha or paired-chain data. In a later analysis, TCR association rates were found to vary across HLA loci, with the most associated TCRs seen for DRB1 alleles and the fewest for HLA-C alleles. Presence/absence analyses assumed roughly uniform sequencing depth across donors, an assumption that may not hold. When HLA alleles, especially DR and DQ, strongly co-occurred, attributing TCR associations to individual alleles was difficult.

The cohort was made up of 666 healthy bone marrow donors. At the time of sampling, every cohort member was nominally healthy, though immune exposures that went unrecorded were likely present. The donor was CMV seronegative and belonged to the group of over 350 seronegative cohort members. A peripheral blood sample was collected from each donor, and TCR beta sequencing was performed on peripheral blood mononuclear cells. Genomic DNA extraction from the blood cell samples was performed with the Qiagen DNeasy Blood Extraction Kit. For this chain, trimming is 0 bases at the V end and 5 bases at the J end, and the number of junction bases without a gene match is 2. Reading the germline V gene gives CDR1 SGHRS and CDR2 YFSETQ. The CDR3 sequence holds 14 residues, the cysteine and phenylalanine included. CDR3 DNA only is kept here, 42 bases in frame from base 1. Library preparation was by the immunoSEQ multiplex PCR assay. The multiplex PCR relied on a mix of 60 forward primers for TCR Vbeta segments and 13 reverse primers for TCR Jbeta segments. The CDR3 region of rearranged TCR beta genes was amplified from genomic DNA by a multiplex PCR assay. The Illumina HiSeq System was used to sequence the amplified TCR beta libraries as 87-base-pair reads. Per the original workflow: Across the 500 to 700 repertoires, a later analysis counted roughly 77 million unique TCR beta chains, 8.5 million to 12 million of which were shared by at least two donors. A nearest-neighbor algorithm error-corrected the raw reads and collapsed the reads into unique sequences, merging closely related sequences to remove PCR and sequencing errors. Alignment of CDR3 sequences to IMGT reference sequences was used to assign V, D and J gene segments. For a sequence to be retained, a match of at least six nucleotides was required to both a V gene segment and a J gene segment. A rearrangement was called productive if the CDR3 had no stop codons and remained in frame with V and J, and every other rearrangement was called non-productive. Following IMGT convention, CDR3 was defined as the stretch from the second conserved V-encoded cysteine to the conserved J-encoded phenylalanine. The earlier analysis of about 590 of the donors excluded sequences that lacked an unambiguous match to a single V gene segment. In an earlier analysis of 587 of the donors, V segments were called functional above 56.7% productive rearrangements and were called segregating when the between-donor standard deviation exceeded 5%. A statistical classification framework was built for diagnosing cytomegalovirus status from the catalog of TCR beta chain sequences. In a later analysis, TCR nucleotide sequences were compared against IMGT/GENE-DB human TR gene sequences so that V and J genes could be assigned. In a later analysis, CDR3 sequences and most-parsimonious VDJ recombination scenarios were assigned using the TCRdist pipeline. A later analysis defined each TCR beta chain by its CDR3 amino acid sequence plus V-gene family, and excluded reads lacking a unique V-gene family. As a way to deal with suspected cross-contamination and a sequencing artifact, a later analysis dropped roughly 600 nucleotide sequences that were highly shared and had low generation probability. In a later analysis, a clonal expansion index was calculated for each public chain from normalized within-repertoire ranks of inferred template counts. A later analysis computed generation probabilities with a VDJ recombination model fitted to out-of-frame rearrangements, and checked the results against IGoR. In a later analysis, hypergeometric tests were used to score TCR-TCR, TCR-HLA and TCR-CMV co-occurrence, with a repertoire-size bias correction applied to TCR pairs. False discovery rates were estimated in a later analysis by permuting HLA or CMV assignments 20 times. In a later analysis, co-occurring TCRs were grouped using DBSCAN, and TCRdist sequence similarity was added for clustering within HLA-allele-positive subsets. Co-occurrence clustering excluded repertoires with fewer than 30,000 or more than 120,000 public chains, plus five with anomalous nucleotide sharing. The table comes from immuneACCESS by way of TCRdb, which keeps in-frame sequences with V and J called. Part of the clones is missing from these tables; in studies checked, under half for an unresolved V gene and the rest for unknown reasons. D and trimming were read from the DNA, whereas the V and J calls and clone size are those reported in that table. The sample table holds 150,000 to 200,000 clones, of which roughly 74% were seen once. Of the sample, 1.8% is held by the ten largest clones.

The sequence links TRBV5-1 to TRBJ1-1, with 9 junctional bases fitting TRBD1. Sequencing input: PBMCs. The receptor was derived from a woman aged 25 to 39 in good health and CMV-seronegative. The CDR3 reads as follows: CASSLVGTGTEAFF. DNA sequence: TGCGCCAGCAGCTTGGTAGGGACAGGGACTGAAGCTTTCTTT.